This T cell receptor (beta chain) is from a study of regulatory and conventional T cells in RAG deficiency. This clone was recorded once. The data were produced by immunoSEQ multiplex PCR, yet TCRdb's version contains in-frame clones alone and is incomplete. This sample has some 20,000 clones; roughly 89% occur once, and the top ten carry 1.4%. The CDR3 is 16 residues long. Per germline, CDR1 MNHEY and CDR2 SVGAGI. V gave up 2 bases and J gave up 0 bases, with 10 bases separating them. Genomic DNA came from blood regulatory T cells gated CD4+ CD25-high CD127-low. These records were also assigned to another study, of regulatory T cells. That investigation notes: Primers: 52 TRBV forward and 13 TRBJ reverse. Skewed V and J usage and few unique V-J pairs marked patient repertoires, most in Tregs.

The chain couples TRBV6-5 to TRBJ1-4; tentative D call: TRBD1 (6 bases). This receptor was taken from a human donor in good health. The sample was Tregs sorted from blood. The CDR3 reads CASSYPGGPTNEKLFF. The CDR3 bases are TGTGCCAGCAGTTACCCCGGGGGGCCAACTAATGAAAAACTGTTTTTT.